Listed here are 31 T cell receptor beta chains from one sample, sequenced in a study of blood T cell repertoires in COVID-19. Generated by immunoSEQ multiplex PCR, the TCRdb table keeps only in-frame clones and is missing some. The sample holds 200,000 to 300,000 clones, approximately 90% seen once. Sequenced: PBMCs or T cells enriched from blood (not recorded which). Receptors were obtained from a woman aged 40 to 50 with acute COVID-19.

The genes are TRBV29-1 and TRBJ2-4, with a possible D match to TRBD2 (6 bases). V lost 2 bases and J 14 bases, leaving 19 bases between the germline ends. The length of the CDR3 is 13 residues. Germline CDR1 and CDR2: SQVTM and ANQGSEA. The DNA of the CDR3 is TGCAGCGTTGAATGGCGGGGCCTAATCCTGAAGTACTTC. Translating it yields CSVEWRGLILKYF.

J is TRBJ1-5 and V is TRBV6-1; D gene ambiguous. V was cut by 2 bases and J by 4 bases, with 9 bases left in between. CDR1 is MNHNS, CDR2 SASEGT, per germline. This CDR3 has 14 residues. CDR3 DNA sequence: TGTGCCAGCAGTGAAACTACGTGGAATCAGCCCCAGCATTTT. Residues: CASSETTWNQPQHF.

This chain connects TRBV3-1 (or the pseudogene TRBV3-2) to TRBJ1-6; 9 bases agree with TRBD1. The V and J ends lost 4 bases and 9 bases, in that order; junction bases with no gene match: 4. The germline CDR1 and CDR2 sequences are LGHDT and YNNKEL (reference sequence). CDR3 length: 14 residues. DNA for the CDR3: TGTGCCAGCAGCCCGACAGGGGGAGGTTCACCCCTCCACTTT. Translation gives CASSPTGGGSPLHF.

Of note for this clone: The same CDR3 also results from other DNA sequences found in this sample. This chain connects TRBV19 to TRBJ1-5, with 9 bases that match TRBD1. V shed 3 bases and J 2 bases; nucleotides not matched to a gene: 2. The CDR3 extends over 15 amino acids. Per the germline V gene, CDR1 is LNHDA and CDR2 is SQIVND (reference sequence). This chain's CDR3 is CASSITGGGNQPQHF. The CDR3 DNA reads as TGTGCCAGTAGTATTACAGGGGGCGGCAATCAGCCCCAGCATTTT. Based on the CDR3 plus reference TRBV19 and TRBJ1-5, the full variable domain is DGGITQSPKYLFRKEGQNVTLSCEQNLNHDAMYWYRQDPGQGLRLIYYSQIVNDFQKGDIAEGYSVSREKKESFPLTVTSAQKNPTAFYLCASSITGGGNQPQHFGDGTRLSIL.

In this sample, this clone turned up once. This chain links TRBV7-2 with TRBJ2-3; TRBD2 matches at 12 bases. V lost 2 bases to trimming and J lost 6 bases; unmatched junction nucleotides: 6. Germline V lookup: CDR1 SGHTA, CDR2 FQGNSA. The CDR3 totals 16 residues. The CDR3 DNA sequence: TGTGCCAGCAGCTTATGGGCTAGCGGGAGGGGGGATACGCAGTATTTT. Translating gives CASSLWASGRGDTQYF.

This clone was counted a single time. The chain combines TRBV24-1 with TRBJ2-3, with 9 bases that match TRBD1. Looked up from germline, CDR1 is KGHDR and CDR2 is SFDVKD. Trimming removed 2 bases from V and 3 bases from J; junction bases left unmatched: 2. CDR3 length: 15 residues. In nucleotides, the CDR3 is TGTGCCACCAGTGATTGGGGGACAGGGACAGATACGCAGTATTTT. It yields the protein CATSDWGTGTDTQYF.

The chain combines TRBV5-1 with TRBJ1-2, with 8 bases aligning to TRBD1. The CDR3 length is 14 residues. Trimming cost V 0 bases and J 8 bases; bases outside gene matches: 6. Germline CDR1 is SGHRS and CDR2 is YFSETQ. In nucleotides, the CDR3 is TGCGCCAGCAGCTTGGTAGCAGGGGGCACGGGCTACACCTTC. Its translation is CASSLVAGGTGYTF.

V gene TRBV12-5 combines with J gene TRBJ1-4; 8 bases are shared with TRBD1. The CDR3 runs 16 residues. Germline trimming cut 6 bases from V and 4 bases from J; bases unmatched to any gene: 10. CDR1 is LGHNT, CDR2 FRNRAP, per germline. The CDR3 loop is CASGAGGAGINEKLFF. In nucleotides, the CDR3 is TGTGCTAGTGGGGCAGGGGGCGCTGGGATTAATGAAAAACTGTTTTTT.

V gene TRBV7-9 combines with J gene TRBJ1-4; D ambiguous. CDR3 length: 17 amino acids. The V gene's germline CDR1 is SEHNR and CDR2 FQNEAQ (reference sequence). Trimming cost V 4 bases and J 3 bases, with 18 bases left between them. CDR3 bases: TGTGCCAGCAGCTCAGGTGGAAGCGGTACGGCTAATGAAAAACTGTTTTTT. Translated, it gives CASSSGGSGTANEKLFF.

The V call is TRBV5-6, the J call TRBJ2-7; 9 bases map to TRBD1. The CDR3 runs to 16 residues. Germline V gene sequence: CDR1 SGHDT, CDR2 YYEEEE. The V gene end was trimmed by 3 bases and the J gene end by 4 bases; junction bases not matched to a gene: 11. The CDR3, as DNA: TGTGCCAGCAGCTCGGAAGGACCGGGACAGGGTTACGAGCAGTACGTC. It is translated as CASSSEGPGQGYEQYV.

This clone appeared once. The chain couples TRBV27 to TRBJ1-2; tentative D call: TRBD1 (5 bases). The germline CDR1 and CDR2 sequences are MNHEY and SMNVEV (reference sequence). V was cut by 5 bases and J by 2 bases, with 15 bases left in between. The CDR3 extends over 15 amino acids. CDR3: CASSPGGELNYGYTF. The CDR3 nucleotides read TGTGCCAGCAGTCCCGGGGGGGAATTGAACTATGGCTACACCTTC.

The chain carries TRBV7-5 and TRBJ1-2; the DNA was not used to check the table's D call, TRBD1. TRBV7-5 corresponds to a pseudogene. The CDR3 sequence is 15 residues long. The CDR3: CARPDRGHQSYGYTF. The CDR3 DNA is TGTGCCAGACCGGACAGGGGGCATCAGAGCTATGGCTACACCTTC.

The chain uses TRBV6-6 and TRBJ2-7; TRBD2 aligns across 9 bases. Germline trimming cut 8 bases from V and 7 bases from J; bases unmatched to any gene: 15. The CDR3 consists of 15 residues. Germline V gene data show CDR1 as MNHNY and CDR2 as SVGAGI (reference sequence). CDR3: CASGYGEREVGEQYV. The CDR3 coding sequence is TGTGCCAGCGGGTACGGAGAGCGGGAGGTCGGAGAGCAGTACGTC.

The V gene is TRBV6-2 or TRBV6-3, the J gene TRBJ2-7; D possibly corresponds to TRBD1 (6 bases). V lost 5 bases, J lost 1 base, and 12 bases lay in between. The CDR3 is 14 residues long. Germline CDR1 reads MNHEY; CDR2 reads SVGEGT. In DNA, the CDR3 is TGTGCCAGCAGTGATACAACAGGGTCCTACGAGCAGTACTTC. It is translated as CASSDTTGSYEQYF.

The genes are TRBV7-8 and TRBJ1-5; D possibly corresponds to TRBD1 (6 bases). Trimming removed 5 bases from V and 7 bases from J, with 18 bases in between. Per germline, CDR1 SGHVS and CDR2 FQNEAQ. CDR3 length: 15 amino acids. CDR3 region: CASSLDGRGGQPQHF. The CDR3 region has the DNA TGTGCCAGCAGCCTAGACGGCAGGGGTGGACAGCCCCAGCATTTT.

J is TRBJ2-2 and V is TRBV7-9; perhaps TRBD2 as D (5 bases). The CDR3 is made up of 14 amino acids. Trimming removed 1 base from V and 7 bases from J, with 10 bases in between. The germline gives CDR1 SEHNR, CDR2 FQNEAQ (reference sequence). This CDR3 is CASSLEAEGGELFF. The CDR3 DNA follows: TGTGCCAGCAGCTTAGAAGCTGAGGGCGGGGAGCTGTTTTTT.

V gene TRBV20-1 combines with J gene TRBJ2-1; 9 nucleotides agree with TRBD2. The ends lost 3 bases at V and 0 bases at J; junction bases unmatched: 9. From germline, CDR1 is DFQATT and CDR2 SNEGSKA (reference sequence). CDR3 length: 17 amino acids. The CDR3 loop is CSASDSGRTSSYNEQFF. In DNA, the CDR3 is TGCAGTGCTAGTGACAGCGGGAGGACGAGCTCCTACAATGAGCAGTTCTTC.

The rearrangement links TRBV10-3 to TRBJ2-1, with D possibly being TRBD1 or TRBD2 (7 bases each). The CDR3 is made up of 15 amino acids. Germline loops: CDR1 ENHRY, CDR2 SYGVKD. Trimming removed 10 bases from V and 4 bases from J, with 20 bases in between. The CDR3 DNA is TGTGCCACCAGGGGGGGGCCGGTGAATTACAATGAGCAGTTCTTC. Protein sequence: CATRGGPVNYNEQFF.

This rearrangement joins TRBV27 to TRBJ1-5; D is perhaps TRBD1 (5 bases). Germline CDR1 MNHEY, CDR2 SMNVEV (reference sequence). Trimming shortened V by 5 bases and J by 6 bases, and 11 bases separated the two germline ends. The CDR3 consists of 13 residues. The CDR3 here is CASSPGFGQPQHF. The CDR3 nucleotides are TGTGCCAGCAGTCCAGGGTTTGGTCAGCCCCAGCATTTT.

V gene TRBV19 combines with J gene TRBJ2-3; 12 bases agree with TRBD1. This CDR3 spans 13 amino acids. Germline CDR1 reads LNHDA; CDR2 reads SQIVND (reference sequence). The junction had 3 bases not matched to a gene; V was cut back by 9 bases and J by 5 bases. The CDR3 DNA sequence: TGTGCCAGCCGGGACAGGGGGCTAGATACGCAGTATTTT. Its translation is CASRDRGLDTQYF.

CDR3 DNA: TGTGCCAGCAGCTGGAAACAGCAAGAGACCCAGTACTTC. This encodes CASSWKQQETQYF. The V and J genes are TRBV7-2 and TRBJ2-5; D not resolved. The CDR3 totals 13 residues. The ends were cut back, 4 bases at V and 2 bases at J, with 8 bases in the middle. Per the germline V gene, CDR1 is SGHTA and CDR2 is FQGNSA.

The genes are TRBV14 and TRBJ2-1, with 13 bases identical to TRBD2. V was clipped by 3 bases and J by 0 bases; unmatched bases: 17. The CDR3 consists of 22 residues. Germline loops: CDR1 SGHDN, CDR2 FVKESK. Here the CDR3 reads CASSQRPGTGTSGVSSYNEQFF. The CDR3 DNA sequence: TGTGCCAGCAGCCAGCGTCCCGGCACCGGGACTAGCGGGGTTAGCTCCTACAATGAGCAGTTCTTC.

In the case of this clone: One end of the junction is discordant with germline, which a read error may explain. The rearrangement links TRBV7-8 to TRBJ2-7; D is possibly TRBD1 (6 bases). This CDR3 is built from 13 residues. The germline gives CDR1 SGHVS, CDR2 FQNEAQ. The CDR3 DNA follows: TGTGCCAGCAGCTCCATTGAAGTGACAGGACGGGACTTC. Protein: CASSSIEVTGRDF. Full variable domain (remainder filled in from reference TRBV7-8 and TRBJ2-7): GAGVSQSPRYKVAKRGQDVALRCDPISGHVSLFWYQQALGQGPEFLTYFQNEAQLDKSGLPSDRFFAERPEGSVSTLKIQRTQQEDSAVYLCASSSIEVTGRDFGPGTRLTVT.

The chain links TRBV19 to TRBJ1-2, with a tentative D call TRBD1 (5 bases). The V end was cut by 7 bases, the J end by 4 bases, with 19 bases between. Germline CDR1 is LNHDA and CDR2 is SQIVND (reference sequence). The CDR3 spans 15 residues. CDR3 DNA sequence: TGTGCCAGTACGTCCGGGGGGAGGCGGTCCTATGGCTACACCTTC. Its translation is CASTSGGRRSYGYTF. Complete variable domain (other parts from reference TRBV19 and TRBJ1-2): DGGITQSPKYLFRKEGQNVTLSCEQNLNHDAMYWYRQDPGQGLRLIYYSQIVNDFQKGDIAEGYSVSREKKESFPLTVTSAQKNPTAFYLCASTSGGRRSYGYTFGSGTRLTVV.

The chain employs TRBV9 and TRBJ1-1; possibly TRBD1 for D (5 bases). The CDR3 runs to 13 residues. Trimming removed 0 bases at V and 5 bases at J, with 8 bases between. Germline lookup yields CDR1 SGDLS and CDR2 YYNGEE. CDR3 amino acids: CASSVVQGTEAFF. CDR3 in DNA: TGTGCCAGCAGCGTAGTGCAGGGAACTGAAGCTTTCTTT.

V usage is TRBV2 and J usage is TRBJ1-2, with 9 positions matching TRBD1. J gave up 4 bases and V 4 bases, and 7 bases lay outside the gene matches. The CDR3 length is 15 residues. Germline V CDR1 and CDR2: SNHLY, FYNNEI. Written as DNA, the CDR3 is TGTGCCAGCAGTGGGATACCGGGACAGGGCTATGGCTACACCTTC. It specifies CASSGIPGQGYGYTF.

The rearrangement uses TRBV19 and TRBJ2-3; a possible D gene is TRBD1 (5 bases). Germline CDR1 and CDR2: LNHDA and SQIVND (reference sequence). This CDR3 is 14 amino acids long. V gave up 5 bases and J gave up 5 bases, with 14 bases separating them. The CDR3 here is CASSWAGQGDTQYF. CDR3 bases: TGTGCCAGTAGTTGGGCAGGGCAAGGAGATACGCAGTATTTT.

This clone was seen more than once but under ten times. V gene TRBV6-2 or TRBV6-3 combines with J gene TRBJ2-7; D call uncertain. Germline-derived CDR1 and CDR2 are MNHEY and SVGEGT. CDR3 length: 15 amino acids. V was cut by 2 bases and J by 3 bases, with 14 bases left in between. The CDR3 coding sequence is TGTGCCAGCAGTTACCGCCCAAACCGGGTCTACGAGCAGTACTTC. Residues: CASSYRPNRVYEQYF.

The chain joins TRBV30 to TRBJ1-4, with TRBD1 as a possible D gene (5 bases). The CDR3 runs to 15 residues. Between the trimmed V and J ends, which lost 1 base and 7 bases, there was a span of 16 bases. The germline V gene encodes CDR1 GTSNPN and CDR2 SVGIG (reference sequence). This CDR3 is CAWSGQTGGSEKLFF. CDR3 bases: TGTGCCTGGAGTGGACAGACGGGCGGTAGTGAAAAACTGTTTTTT. Based on the CDR3 plus reference TRBV30 and TRBJ1-4, the full variable domain is SQTIHQWPATLVQPVGSPLSLECTVEGTSNPNLYWYRQAAGRGLQLLFYSVGIGQISSEVPQNLSASRPQDRQFILSSKKLLLSDSGFYLCAWSGQTGGSEKLFFGSGTQLSVL.

This clone was observed a single time. V is TRBV7-9 and J is TRBJ1-2; 7 positions agree with TRBD1. After removal of 2 bases from V and 7 bases from J, the junction contained 4 bases not matched to a gene. Germline CDR1 is SEHNR and CDR2 is FQNEAQ (reference sequence). The CDR3 totals 13 residues. The CDR3 DNA reads TGTGCCAGCAGCTTATTCGACAGGGCTGGCTACACCTTC. Its translation is CASSLFDRAGYTF.

The chain recombines TRBV5-4 with TRBJ2-5; 7 bases are shared with TRBD1. V trimming: 3 bases; J trimming: 4 bases; junction bases outside the gene matches: 6. Germline V CDR1 and CDR2: SGHNT, YYREEE (reference sequence). The CDR3 runs to 14 residues. Written as DNA, the CDR3 is TGTGCCAGCAGCTATAGGGGGCCTGGAGAGACCCAGTACTTC. It encodes CASSYRGPGETQYF.